This TCR beta chain comes out of a study of human T cells and chemical hapten exposure. In the study overall: Patients were given diphenylcyclopropenone on the scalp weekly across the approximately 24-week study. Patch testing placed 0.01% DPC on the upper back, with readings at 6 days. The patients, most of them female, presented with alopecia areata, totalis or universalis. How much TCR each sample yielded varied, mostly because pooled library volumes differed slightly.

Using its own MiXCR run on the RACE reads, TCRdb lists one record per CDR3 protein. Among 250,000 or so distinct CDR3 sequences, around 7.3% were seen once, and the ten largest hold about 1.2%. Sample time point: pre-sensitization, week 0. Treatment indicated: therapeutic diphenylcyclopropenone sensitization with weekly scalp DPC. Trimming cost V 3 bases and J 4 bases; bases outside gene matches: 4. This CDR3 is built from 14 residues. CDR1 and CDR2 from the germline V gene are SGDLS and YYNGEE. This TCR was recovered from a man aged 18 to 29 with alopecia areata. Some clones in this sample may be carry-over from other donors' samples. V and J are TRBV9 and TRBJ2-4; TRBD1 aligns across 7 bases. This material consisted of whole blood, taken in connection with sensitization to the hapten diphenylcyclopropenone (DPC). The CDR3 sequence is CASSEGALKNIQYF. In nucleotides, the CDR3 is TGTGCCAGCAGCGAGGGGGCGCTGAAAAACATTCAGTACTTC.